The text below deals with one TCR beta chain. Original processing notes: Estimation of nucleated cell counts was performed using reference gene primer amplification. Clones were read by immunoSEQ multiplex PCR, and TCRdb kept only the in-frame ones, dropping some. V and J calls and clone size are copied from that table; D and trimming were computed from the DNA. The sample has a few hundred thousand clones, around 84% seen once. The data stem from a study of blood T cell repertoires in COVID-19. Study summary: Sites in the United States, Italy and Spain provided acute and convalescent COVID-19 samples. T cells, B-cell-depleted T cells, or PBMCs provided the cDNA or gDNA that served as material.

V was clipped by 0 bases and J by 6 bases; unmatched bases: 3. Per germline, CDR1 SGHKS and CDR2 YYEKEE (reference sequence). The CDR3 is 13 amino acids. The TCR sequence derives from a woman aged 55-69 years who had recovered from COVID-19. The chain carries TRBV5-5 and TRBJ2-7, with 7 bases lining up with TRBD1. The sequenced sample consisted of peripheral blood. CDR3 amino acids: CASSLATGVEQYF. The CDR3 DNA is TGTGCCAGCAGCTTGGCCACAGGGGTCGAGCAGTACTTC.